This TCR beta chain was documented in a study of monozygotic twins with cystic fibrosis. Overall study context: Approximately 3 micrograms of fragmented DNA underwent about 16 PCR cycles for library preparation.

Trimming pared 1 base from V and 0 bases from J, leaving 7 bases between. Germline V gene sequence: CDR1 MGHRA, CDR2 YSYEKL. This CDR3 comprises 14 residues. Using immunoSEQ multiplex PCR, the repertoire was profiled, and TCRdb retains in-frame clones only, with some absent. The top ten hold 0.54% of the sample, which has 20,000 to 30,000 clones, about nine tenths seen once. Whole-study results and caveats: Clonality was generally low (median approximately 0.0095), higher in the most severe patients. Monozygotic CF twin pairs shared significantly more nucleotide-identical clonotypes than unrelated CF individuals did. Co-twins had the most similar V usage for 13 of 16 pairs, J for 8.

On this clone itself: As yet, its antigen is unknown.

The clonotype comes from a girl aged 2-10 years with cystic fibrosis. Source material: blood. The chain uses TRBV4-1 and TRBJ2-7, with D tentatively TRBD2 (6 bases). This CDR3 reads CASSQVTSSYEQYF. CDR3 sequence (DNA): TGCGCCAGCAGCCAAGTGACTAGCTCCTACGAGCAGTACTTC.